A single sample is the source of the 6 T cell receptor beta chains below, sequenced in a study of blood T cell repertoires in COVID-19. The data were produced by immunoSEQ multiplex PCR, yet TCRdb's version contains in-frame clones alone and is incomplete. The sample consists of approximately 82,000 clones, about 81% of them appearing once. The sequencing input was peripheral blood. The receptor set was obtained from a human donor in a cohort sampled during active COVID-19.

The chain couples TRBV6-5 to TRBJ1-5; D perhaps matches TRBD1 (6 bases). The CDR3 runs to 15 residues. V was trimmed by 5 bases and J by 2 bases, leaving 13 bases between them. Germline V CDR1 and CDR2: MNHEY, SVGAGI. CDR3 region: CASSKSGAGNQPQHF. The CDR3 coding sequence is TGTGCCAGCAGTAAGTCAGGGGCTGGCAATCAGCCCCAGCATTTT.

The chain is built from TRBV11-2 and TRBJ2-1; D is undetermined. This CDR3 is built from 13 residues. V lost 1 base and J 5 bases, leaving 6 bases between the germline ends. From germline, CDR1 is SGHAT and CDR2 FQNNGV. CDR3 protein: CASSLGQNNEQFF. DNA for the CDR3: TGTGCCAGCAGCTTAGGGCAGAACAATGAGCAGTTCTTC.

This clone was observed a few times. The chain uses TRBV11-2 and TRBJ2-3; 8 nucleotides line up with TRBD2. The CDR3 has 15 amino acids. In germline, CDR1 is SGHAT, CDR2 FQNNGV. The V segment lost 6 bases and the J segment 4 bases; nucleotides outside the gene matches: 9. In nucleotides, the CDR3 is TGTGCCAGCAGGTTCGGGGGGGCTAGGGCAGATACGCAGTATTTT. Translation gives CASRFGGARADTQYF.

The CDR3 is CASSSGRVSEQFF. In DNA form, the CDR3 reads TGTGCCAGCAGCTCCGGGCGGGTGAGTGAGCAGTTCTTC. The gene calls are TRBV7-6 and TRBJ2-1, with D maybe TRBD2 (5 bases). V was clipped by 4 bases and J by 9 bases, with 13 bases between them. The CDR3 consists of 13 residues. Germline CDR1 reads SGHVS; CDR2 reads FNYEAQ.

The chain couples TRBV7-9 to TRBJ1-1; TRBD1 might be the D (5 bases). Looked up from germline, CDR1 is SEHNR and CDR2 is FQNEAQ (reference sequence). CDR3 length equals 16 residues. The V end lost 7 bases, the J end lost 4 bases, and 22 bases lay between the germline ends. In DNA, the CDR3 is TGTGCCAGCACCCTAACGGGAGGACATCGGGGCACTGAAGCTTTCTTT. Its protein product is CASTLTGGHRGTEAFF.

There are many counts of this clone. The V call is TRBV2, the J call TRBJ2-1; 10 positions match TRBD2. The CDR3 is 14 amino acids. CDR1 SNHLY and CDR2 FYNNEI come from the germline V gene. V lost 6 bases, J lost 7 bases, and 6 bases stayed unmatched. CDR3 sequence (DNA): TGTGCCAGCAGAGTAGCGGGGGGTGGTAATGAGCAGTTCTTC. It translates to CASRVAGGGNEQFF.